These T cell receptor beta chains were read from a single sample in a study of cytomegalovirus exposure and HLA in healthy donors. Only in-frame clones appear in the TCRdb table, and some are missing; sequencing was by immunoSEQ multiplex PCR. The sample records around 170,000 clones, about 80% being singletons. Sequencing input: PBMCs. Receptors originate from a woman between 50 and 59 years old in good health and CMV-seronegative. Each CDR3 is given with its conserved first and last residue. D genes are given only for firm matches. Some rows have no size entry. The others give once, few or many, or a class for an expanded clone.

V	D	size	J	DNA	CDR3
TRBV15	TRBD2	NA	TRBJ2-3	TGTGCCACCAGCAGAGTTCCGGGGGGGGAGTACGATGATACGCAGTATTTT	CATSRVPGGEYDDTQYF
TRBV4-2	NA	NA	TRBJ1-1	TGTGCCAGCAGCCAATTAACAGATAGTGAAGCTTTCTTT	CASSQLTDSEAFF
TRBV5-1	NA	NA	TRBJ2-7	TGCGCCAGCAGCTCCCAGTTGGGGCAGTTCTACGAGCAGTACTTC	CASSSQLGQFYEQYF
TRBV19	TRBD1	NA	TRBJ1-6	TGTGCCAGTAGCGATGGACAGGCCTCCTATAATTCACCCCTCCACTTT	CASSDGQASYNSPLHF
TRBV18	TRBD1	NA	TRBJ2-6	TGTGCCAGCTCGTCAAAGACGACAGGGCCCACTGGGGCCAACGTCCTGACTTTC	CASSSKTTGPTGANVLTF
TRBV7-9	NA	NA	TRBJ2-5	TGTGCCAGCAGCCAGGGGGGCCAGGCGACCCAGTACTTC	CASSQGGQATQYF
TRBV20-1	NA	NA	TRBJ2-7	TGCAGTGCTAAGCGCCACTACGAGCAGTACTTC	CSAKRHYEQYF
TRBV7-9	TRBD1	once	TRBJ2-7	TGTGCCAGCAGCAACCCACCGGGGACAGGAAACGAGCAGTACTTC	CASSNPPGTGNEQYF
TRBV5-5	TRBD1	few	TRBJ2-7	TGTGCCAGCAGCACTCCGCGACAGGGGGAGGGTAACGAGCAGTACTTC	CASSTPRQGEGNEQYF
TRBV7-9	TRBD1	NA	TRBJ1-4	TGTGCCAGCAGCCTGGGACAGGGGCATGAAAAACTGTTTTTT	CASSLGQGHEKLFF
TRBV7-9	TRBD1	NA	TRBJ2-6	TGTGCCAGCAGCTCCTGGACAGGAATGACCTCTGGGGCCAACGGCCTGACTTTC	CASSSWTGMTSGANGLTF
TRBV6-6	NA	few	TRBJ2-3	TGTGCCAGCAGATGGGGGGGCGCCAAGACAGATACGCAGTATTTT	CASRWGGAKTDTQYF
TRBV9	NA	NA	TRBJ2-6	TGTGCCAGCAGCCCCCGGACAGTCTCTGGGGCCAACGTCCTGACTTTC	CASSPRTVSGANVLTF
TRBV28	NA	NA	TRBJ1-5	TGTGCCAGCAGTAAGATGTCCAGGGGATTACAGCCCCAGCATTTT	CASSKMSRGLQPQHF
TRBV2	TRBD1	NA	TRBJ1-2	TGTGTCAGCAGGATAGGGAGGGACAGGAGGGGCTACACCTTC	CVSRIGRDRRGYTF
TRBV9	NA	once	TRBJ2-1	TGTGCCAGCAGCGTGGGGGGTTCGGTTTTACCTTATTACAATGAGCAGTTCTTC	CASSVGGSVLPYYNEQFF
TRBV6-1	TRBD2	NA	TRBJ2-7	TGTGCCAGCAGTGAAAGGGGACTACGGGAGGGCCTCGAGCAGTACTTC	CASSERGLREGLEQYF
TRBV7-9	NA	NA	TRBJ2-1	TGTGCCAGCAGCTTAAGGGGGTTCACGGGGAACAATGAGCAGTTCTTC	CASSLRGFTGNNEQFF
TRBV2	NA	NA	TRBJ2-7	TGTGCCACCAACCGGGAAAGTTACGAGCAGTACTTC	CATNRESYEQYF
TRBV29-1	NA	NA	TRBJ1-1	TGCAGCGTTTTTCACGCAGGTCCGAACACTGAAGCTTTCTTT	CSVFHAGPNTEAFF
TRBV5-1	TRBD2	NA	TRBJ2-1	TGCGCCAGCAGCTTGGGGGAGGGCCGCCATGAGCAGTTCTTC	CASSLGEGRHEQFF
TRBV15	NA	NA	TRBJ2-7	TGTGCCACCAGCAGAGGGGGAAGACAGATTAGCTCCTACGAGCAGTACTTC	CATSRGGRQISSYEQYF
TRBV2	TRBD1	NA	TRBJ1-2	TGTGCCAGCAGAGCCGGACAGGGGGATGGCTACACCTTC	CASRAGQGDGYTF
TRBV6-5	NA	NA	TRBJ2-1	TGTGCCAGCAGCTTGGACTCCGAGTATGAGCAGTTCTTC	CASSLDSEYEQFF
TRBV7-9	NA	NA	TRBJ1-2	TGTGCCAGCAGCTTAGGGGGAGGGTATGACACCTTC	CASSLGGGYDTF
TRBV7-2	NA	NA	TRBJ2-5	TGTGCCAGCAGCTTATTTCAGGAGACCCAGTACTTC	CASSLFQETQYF
TRBV13	TRBD1	NA	TRBJ1-1	TGTGCCAGCAGCTTTGACAGGGTTTGGACTGAAGCTTTCTTT	CASSFDRVWTEAFF
TRBV5-1	TRBD1	NA	TRBJ1-2	TGCGCCAGCAGCCTGGGACAGGGAGTGGGTGGCTACACCTTC	CASSLGQGVGGYTF
TRBV4-1	NA	NA	TRBJ1-5	TGCGCCAGCAGCCAAGCCAGGGAGGTCGACAATCAGCCCCAGCATTTT	CASSQAREVDNQPQHF
TRBV5-1	TRBD1	NA	TRBJ2-3	TGCGCCAGCACCCGGGGGACAGGGGCCACAGATACGCAGTATTTT	CASTRGTGATDTQYF
TRBV5-1	TRBD2	NA	TRBJ2-1	TGCGCCAGCAGCTTGGTCCTAGCGGGAGGGCTAAATGAGCAGTTCTTC	CASSLVLAGGLNEQFF
TRBV27	TRBD2	NA	TRBJ2-1	TGTGCCAGCACCAGATTAGCGGGAGTATCCTACAATGAGCAGTTCTTC	CASTRLAGVSYNEQFF
TRBV9	TRBD1	NA	TRBJ2-5	TGTGCCAGCAGCCCCGGGACAGGGGAAGTGGAGACCCAGTACTTC	CASSPGTGEVETQYF
TRBV6-1	NA	few	TRBJ2-1	TGTGCCAGCAGTGCGGTAGCGGACTACAATGAGCAGTTCTTC	CASSAVADYNEQFF
TRBV30	TRBD2	once	TRBJ2-4	TGTGCCTGGAGTGTACAAGCGGGAGTGAAAAACATTCAGTACTTC	CAWSVQAGVKNIQYF
TRBV28	NA	NA	TRBJ2-7	TGTGCCAGCAAGCAGAAGGCGGCATACGAGCAGTACTTC	CASKQKAAYEQYF
TRBV25-1	NA	NA	TRBJ2-7	TGTGCCAGCAGTGATTCCCTTATCGTCAGCTCCTACGAGCAGTACTTC	CASSDSLIVSSYEQYF
TRBV7-9	NA	NA	TRBJ2-7	TGTGCCAGCAGCTTTTCCCAGGGGGAGCAGTACTTC	CASSFSQGEQYF
TRBV6-6	NA	NA	TRBJ1-5	TGTGCCAGCAGTCCCCCCGGGGGCAATCAGCCCCAGCATTTT	CASSPPGGNQPQHF
TRBV30	NA	NA	TRBJ2-5	TGTGCCTGGAGTGTTTGGGCGGGCAGGGGAGGGCAAGAGACCCAGTACTTC	CAWSVWAGRGGQETQYF
TRBV7-4	NA	NA	TRBJ1-1	TGTGCCAGCAGCCCGCCCCGGGGTTTCTTT	CASSPPRGFF
TRBV7-9	NA	NA	TRBJ1-4	TGTGCCAGCAGCTGGCAGGAAAATGAAAAACTGTTTTTT	CASSWQENEKLFF
TRBV15	TRBD1	NA	TRBJ1-3	TGTGCCACCAGCAGACAATCGACAGGGACCGGAAGCACCATATATTTT	CATSRQSTGTGSTIYF
TRBV9	TRBD1	NA	TRBJ1-5	TGTGCCAGCAGCGCCGGACAGGGGATAGAACAGCCCCAGCATTTT	CASSAGQGIEQPQHF
TRBV16	NA	few	TRBJ2-6	TGTGCCAGCGGGACTGTCTCTGGGGCCAACGTCCTGACTTTC	CASGTVSGANVLTF